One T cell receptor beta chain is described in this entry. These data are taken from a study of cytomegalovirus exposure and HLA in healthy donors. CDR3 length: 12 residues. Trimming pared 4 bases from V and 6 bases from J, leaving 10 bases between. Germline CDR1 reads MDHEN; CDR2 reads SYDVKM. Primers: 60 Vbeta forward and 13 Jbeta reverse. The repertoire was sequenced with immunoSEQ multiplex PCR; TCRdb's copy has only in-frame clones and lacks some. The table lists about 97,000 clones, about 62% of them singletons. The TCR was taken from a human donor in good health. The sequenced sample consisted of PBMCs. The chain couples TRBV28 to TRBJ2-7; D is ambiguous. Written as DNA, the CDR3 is TGTGCCAGCAGTTGGGCGATCGGCGAGCAGTACTTC. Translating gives CASSWAIGEQYF. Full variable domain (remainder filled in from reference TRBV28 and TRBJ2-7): DVKVTQSSRYLVKRTGEKVFLECVQDMDHENMFWYRQDPGLGLRLIYFSYDVKMKEKGDIPEGYSVSREKKERFSLILESASTNQTSMYLCASSWAIGEQYFGPGTRLTVT.